The 5 T cell receptor beta chains listed next were all sequenced from one sample in a study of blood T cell repertoires in COVID-19. TCRdb keeps only in-frame clones here, not all; method: immunoSEQ multiplex PCR. In the table there are a few hundred thousand clones, 90% of which are singletons. Sequenced: PBMCs or T cells enriched from blood (not recorded which). The receptors come from a woman in her late teens or twenties with acute COVID-19.

The V call is TRBV9, the J call TRBJ2-5, with TRBD2 as a possible D gene (7 bases). With 3 bases removed from V and 5 bases from J, the gap between germline ends came to 17 bases. The length of the CDR3 is 15 residues. Germline loops: CDR1 SGDLS, CDR2 YYNGEE. CDR3 DNA sequence: TGTGCCAGCAGCGGAATGGGGGGGGGCCCCGAGACCCAGTACTTC. It specifies CASSGMGGGPETQYF.

The rearrangement joins TRBV6-5 to TRBJ1-2; 7 bases match TRBD1. CDR3 length equals 14 residues. With 8 bases clipped from V and 3 bases from J, the junction kept 9 bases outside the gene matches. The V gene's germline CDR1 is MNHEY and CDR2 SVGAGI. The CDR3 DNA reads as TGTGCCAGCCAACCGGGACAGAACCACTATGGCTACACCTTC. This codes for CASQPGQNHYGYTF.

This clone was detected only once. V usage is TRBV9 and J usage is TRBJ1-2; D may be TRBD1 (5 bases). Trimming took 4 bases from V and 4 from J, leaving 17 bases between them. The germline V gene has CDR1 SGDLS and CDR2 YYNGEE. CDR3 length: 15 amino acids. The CDR3 sequence is CASSPGTLEGYGYTF. Written as DNA, the CDR3 is TGTGCCAGCAGCCCTGGGACGTTGGAGGGCTATGGCTACACCTTC.

CDR3 nucleotide sequence: TGTGCCAGCAGTTTAGAGGGCACAGATACGCAGTATTTT. This sequence encodes CASSLEGTDTQYF. V is TRBV27 and J is TRBJ2-3, with D unresolved. The CDR3 consists of 13 residues. Trimming took off 2 bases at V and 1 base at J, with 4 bases between the two ends. Germline V gene lookup returns CDR1 MNHEY and CDR2 SMNVEV (reference sequence).

The chain couples TRBV28 to TRBJ2-1, with 7 bases matching TRBD1. The CDR3 length is 16 residues. V shed 5 bases, J shed 7 bases, and the junction held 14 bases outside the gene matches. Germline CDR1 and CDR2: MDHEN and SYDVKM. The CDR3 protein is CASSRVLLGQRNEQFF. CDR3 nucleotides: TGTGCCAGCAGTCGAGTTCTTTTGGGACAGAGAAATGAGCAGTTCTTC. The whole variable domain, remainder taken from reference TRBV28 and TRBJ2-1, is DVKVTQSSRYLVKRTGEKVFLECVQDMDHENMFWYRQDPGLGLRLIYFSYDVKMKEKGDIPEGYSVSREKKERFSLILESASTNQTSMYLCASSRVLLGQRNEQFFGPGTRLTVL.